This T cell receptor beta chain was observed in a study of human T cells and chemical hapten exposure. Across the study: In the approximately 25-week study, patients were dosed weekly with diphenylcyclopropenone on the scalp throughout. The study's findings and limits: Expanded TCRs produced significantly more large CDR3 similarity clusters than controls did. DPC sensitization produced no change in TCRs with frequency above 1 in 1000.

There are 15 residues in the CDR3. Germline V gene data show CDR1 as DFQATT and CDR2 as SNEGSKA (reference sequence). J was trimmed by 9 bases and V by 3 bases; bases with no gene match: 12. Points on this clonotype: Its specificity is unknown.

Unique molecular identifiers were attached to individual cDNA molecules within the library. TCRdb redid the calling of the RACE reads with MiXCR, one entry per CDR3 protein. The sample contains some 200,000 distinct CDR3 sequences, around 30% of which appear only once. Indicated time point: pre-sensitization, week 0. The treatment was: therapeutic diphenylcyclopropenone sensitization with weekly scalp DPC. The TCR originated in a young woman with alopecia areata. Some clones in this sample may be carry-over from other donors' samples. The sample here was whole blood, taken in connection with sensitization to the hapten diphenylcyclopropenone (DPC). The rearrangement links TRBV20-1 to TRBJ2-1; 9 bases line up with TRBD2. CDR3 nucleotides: TGCAGTGCTAGTAGTGTAGCGGGAGCTAGGGGTGAGCAGTTCTTC. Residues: CSASSVAGARGEQFF.